This T cell receptor (beta chain) is from a study of tumor and adjacent non-tumor tissue in lung cancer. A modified ARM-PCR protocol with three rounds of nested PCR amplified TCRbeta. TCRdb used MiXCR to reprocess the multiplex PCR reads, holding one entry per CDR3 protein. The data contain tens of thousands of distinct CDR3 sequences, 65% to 75% of them singletons. Losses at the gene ends were 3 bases for V and 0 bases for J; bases not matched to a gene: 9. Germline loops: CDR1 KGHSH, CDR2 LQKENI. This CDR3 spans 17 amino acids. This sample's RNA came from whole unsorted tissue. Between August and November 2014, newly diagnosed, chemotherapy-naive lung cancer patients underwent thoracic surgery in China.

This clonotype was obtained from a woman in her seventies with non-small cell lung cancer. The chain uses TRBV18 and TRBJ1-1; 8 bases are a match to TRBD1. Source material: lung tumor tissue. The CDR3 DNA follows: TGTGCCAGCTCACCGCGATCAGGGGGCACCTTGAACACTGAAGCTTTCTTT. It is translated as CASSPRSGGTLNTEAFF.